This entry features one T cell receptor beta chain sequence. These data are taken from a study of T-cell reconstitution after alpha-beta-depleted transplantation in children. The ends were cut back, 2 bases at V and 8 bases at J, with 16 bases in the middle. The CDR3 is made up of 15 amino acids. Germline V gives CDR1 SGHTA, CDR2 FQGTGA. Unique molecular identifiers were used to barcode this TCRbeta library. TCRdb reprocessed the PCR reads with MiXCR, giving one entry per CDR3 protein. This table holds roughly 350,000 distinct CDR3 sequences, about a tenth found once. The TCR originated in a human donor who donated a stem cell graft to a child with acute lymphoblastic leukemia. The material was PBMCs from the stem cell graft donor, obtained from the stem cell graft. The V and J genes are TRBV7-3 and TRBJ2-1; no firm D call. DNA of the CDR3: TGTGCCAGCAGCTTATCCTTGTCTCGTTATGATGAGCAGTTCTTC. Translating gives CASSLSLSRYDEQFF.